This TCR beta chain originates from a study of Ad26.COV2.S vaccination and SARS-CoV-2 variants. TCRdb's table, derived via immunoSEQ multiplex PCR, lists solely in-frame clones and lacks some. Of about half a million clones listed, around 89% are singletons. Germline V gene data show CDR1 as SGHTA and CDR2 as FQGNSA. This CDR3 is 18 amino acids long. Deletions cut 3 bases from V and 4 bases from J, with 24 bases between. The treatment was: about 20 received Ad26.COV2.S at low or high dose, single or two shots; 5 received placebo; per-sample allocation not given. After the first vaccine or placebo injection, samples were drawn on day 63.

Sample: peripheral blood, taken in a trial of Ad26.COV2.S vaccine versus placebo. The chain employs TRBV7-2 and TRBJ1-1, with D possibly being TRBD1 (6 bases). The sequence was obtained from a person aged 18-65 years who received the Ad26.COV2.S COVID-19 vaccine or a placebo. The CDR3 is CASSLSRDTPKGSTEAFF. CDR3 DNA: TGTGCCAGCAGCTTGAGCCGGGACACTCCTAAAGGGAGCACTGAAGCTTTCTTT.